The rows below give T cell receptor beta chains drawn from one sample of a study of blood T cells in healthy people across ages. One entry per CDR3 protein results from TCRdb running MiXCR on the 5' RACE reads. The profile shows about 1 million distinct CDR3 sequences, about 25% of them singletons. The same sample was also used in a study of T cells of mothers and their children.

Sequencing used blood. Receptors originate from a girl aged 2 to 9 in good health. Both conserved end residues are trimmed from each CDR3. Each record gives: V gene, J gene, CDR3 protein.

v_call: TRBV12-3/TRBV12-4
j_call: TRBJ2-7
cdr3_aa: ASSFGGLDEQY

v_call: TRBV18
j_call: TRBJ2-5
cdr3_aa: ASSHNPLTQREGNNSPLH

v_call: TRBV20-1
j_call: TRBJ2-3
cdr3_aa: SARDTTDTQY

v_call: TRBV27
j_call: TRBJ1-2
cdr3_aa: ASSLDRDNYGYT

v_call: TRBV7-9
j_call: -
cdr3_aa: ASSLGISGGEQF

v_call: TRBV6-5
j_call: TRBJ2-3
cdr3_aa: ASSYSSDLDTQY

v_call: TRBV6-6
j_call: TRBJ2-3
cdr3_aa: ASSTSRDRVTDTQY

v_call: TRBV20-1
j_call: TRBJ2-1
cdr3_aa: SARGPSGNEQF

v_call: TRBV4-2
j_call: TRBJ2-2
cdr3_aa: ASSQADSLGTYAGELF

v_call: TRBV20-1
j_call: -
cdr3_aa: SAHRDYYNEQF

v_call: TRBV29-1
j_call: TRBJ1-1
cdr3_aa: SATEGMNTEAF

v_call: TRBV11-3
j_call: TRBJ2-1
cdr3_aa: ASSPDYYNEQF

v_call: TRBV29-1
j_call: TRBJ2-5
cdr3_aa: SVVSDRGRETQY

v_call: TRBV20-1
j_call: TRBJ2-1
cdr3_aa: SARDLYNEQF

v_call: TRBV6-1
j_call: TRBJ1-4
cdr3_aa: ASSRGWEKLF

v_call: TRBV3-1
j_call: TRBJ2-1
cdr3_aa: ASSQDRGPIYNEQF

v_call: TRBV29-1
j_call: TRBJ1-2
cdr3_aa: SVEAGIYGYT

v_call: TRBV7-8
j_call: TRBJ2-5
cdr3_aa: ASSRRNSAGGETQY

v_call: TRBV7-8
j_call: TRBJ2-7
cdr3_aa: ASTLGGGYEQY

v_call: TRBV20-1
j_call: -
cdr3_aa: SARVRDRGFNEQF

v_call: TRBV5-1
j_call: TRBJ2-5
cdr3_aa: ASRRDRIPETQY

v_call: TRBV9
j_call: TRBJ2-1
cdr3_aa: ASNRLAGGPGEQF

v_call: TRBV6-6
j_call: TRBJ1-2
cdr3_aa: AAGPSYGYT

v_call: TRBV7-2
j_call: TRBJ1-5
cdr3_aa: ASSLGTGRPQH

v_call: TRBV28
j_call: TRBJ2-7
cdr3_aa: ASRSGPRGQY

v_call: TRBV7-9
j_call: TRBJ1-1
cdr3_aa: ASSLAGGGGDTEAF

v_call: TRBV7-2
j_call: TRBJ2-1
cdr3_aa: ASSLVPRGGNYNEQF

v_call: TRBV7-3
j_call: TRBJ2-1
cdr3_aa: ASSPIGSHTDEQF

v_call: TRBV11-2
j_call: TRBJ2-1
cdr3_aa: ASSGGVRGATYNEQF

v_call: TRBV7-9
j_call: TRBJ2-3
cdr3_aa: ASSPPGQANTDTQY

v_call: TRBV28
j_call: TRBJ2-3
cdr3_aa: ASSFAGKADTQY

v_call: TRBV15
j_call: TRBJ1-3
cdr3_aa: ATSRDTRSGNTIY

v_call: TRBV28
j_call: TRBJ1-2
cdr3_aa: ASSLARAEGYT

v_call: TRBV7-9
j_call: TRBJ2-2
cdr3_aa: ASSWTSAATGELF

v_call: TRBV7-2
j_call: TRBJ1-2
cdr3_aa: ASSTLVSYGYT

v_call: TRBV20-1
j_call: TRBJ2-5
cdr3_aa: SAVITGTETQY

v_call: TRBV4-2
j_call: TRBJ2-1
cdr3_aa: ASSQEGGLLYNEQF

v_call: TRBV6-6
j_call: TRBJ1-2
cdr3_aa: ASRASQVTYGYT

v_call: TRBV29-1
j_call: TRBJ2-4
cdr3_aa: SVTLAGKNIQY

v_call: TRBV7-2
j_call: TRBJ1-2
cdr3_aa: ASSLIPQNYGYT

v_call: TRBV7-2
j_call: TRBJ1-2
cdr3_aa: ASSLAGGNNYGYT

v_call: TRBV29-1
j_call: TRBJ2-2
cdr3_aa: STYEGDTGELF

v_call: TRBV5-1
j_call: -
cdr3_aa: ASSLTGTARYEQY

v_call: TRBV12-3/TRBV12-4
j_call: TRBJ1-4
cdr3_aa: ASSFSGSREKLF

v_call: TRBV6-2/TRBV6-3
j_call: TRBJ1-1
cdr3_aa: ASILPGGTEAF

v_call: TRBV18
j_call: TRBJ1-4
cdr3_aa: ASSAGQVNEKLF

v_call: TRBV6-5
j_call: TRBJ1-2
cdr3_aa: ASSYGGQPYGYT

v_call: TRBV20-1
j_call: TRBJ2-1
cdr3_aa: SAREGTSGGSNEQF

v_call: TRBV9
j_call: TRBJ2-5
cdr3_aa: ASSVANTGFWRETQY

v_call: TRBV6-2/TRBV6-3
j_call: -
cdr3_aa: AVRPSGGSYEQY

v_call: TRBV3-1
j_call: TRBJ2-1
cdr3_aa: ASAAAGTDYNEQF

v_call: TRBV24-1
j_call: -
cdr3_aa: ASSETGKTYEQY

v_call: TRBV28
j_call: TRBJ1-5
cdr3_aa: ASSFPHQPQH

v_call: TRBV4-3
j_call: -
cdr3_aa: ASSRDRASDNEQF

v_call: TRBV20-1
j_call: TRBJ2-4
cdr3_aa: SARGEGQGAKNIQY

v_call: TRBV27
j_call: TRBJ1-4
cdr3_aa: ASSSRKTNEKLF

v_call: TRBV7-9
j_call: TRBJ2-3
cdr3_aa: ASSSSRGTTDAQY

v_call: TRBV28
j_call: TRBJ2-1
cdr3_aa: ASSFDWEQF

v_call: TRBV28
j_call: TRBJ2-7
cdr3_aa: ASSEIRRGYEQY